This T cell receptor beta chain is drawn from a study of control samples from healthy donors and cancer patients. The repertoire was sequenced with immunoSEQ multiplex PCR; TCRdb's copy has only in-frame clones and lacks some. Of roughly 40,000 clones detected, approximately 90% appear once; the ten largest clones hold around 4%. Sequencing was performed on blood. The sequence was collected from a woman in her forties or fifties in good health.

The CDR3 is CASSQPWDTGNTIYF. DNA of the CDR3: TGCGCCAGCAGCCAACCTTGGGACACTGGAAACACCATATATTTT. The chain uses TRBV4-1 and TRBJ1-3; TRBD1 might be the D (6 bases). The germline CDR1 and CDR2 sequences are MGHRA and YSYEKL. The CDR3 spans 15 residues. V was clipped by 2 bases and J by 2 bases, with 10 bases between them.